This TCR beta chain was sequenced for a study of follicular helper T cells after annual influenza vaccination. Study context: Across the 2013-2014, 2014-2015 and 2015-2016 vaccination seasons, some subjects were resampled.

As regards this clone: Its antigen is not known.

Documented time point: 2015-2016 season, 7 days after influenza vaccination. No donor had influenza vaccine in the prior 6 months; all lived in the community. The V and J ends lost 0 bases and 5 bases respectively, with 13 bases between them. Germline V gives CDR1 LGHNA, CDR2 YSLEER. There are 15 residues in the CDR3. Study results and limitations: Most later recoveries of Day 7 ICOS+CD38+ clones were ICOS-CD38- cTfh. Each annual vaccination recalled recurring oligoclonal ICOS+CD38+ cTfh clonotypes.

Some clones are missing from TCRdb's copy, which holds only in-frame ones; the method was immunoSEQ multiplex PCR. The data contain about 5,000 clones, nearly 85% of them singletons. The genes are TRBV4-3 and TRBJ1-2; the D gene is possibly TRBD1 (5 bases). Sequenced material: CXCR5+ CD38- circulating T follicular helper cells from blood, taken 7 days after influenza vaccination. Sample subset: circulating Tfh, non-naive CD4+CXCR5+PD-1+ (ICOS+CD38+ or ICOS-CD38-). This clonotype was sampled from an adult who received the influenza vaccine. The CDR3 protein is CASSQDPDSTYGYTF. CDR3 coding DNA: TGCGCCAGCAGCCAAGATCCCGACAGTACGTATGGCTACACCTTC.